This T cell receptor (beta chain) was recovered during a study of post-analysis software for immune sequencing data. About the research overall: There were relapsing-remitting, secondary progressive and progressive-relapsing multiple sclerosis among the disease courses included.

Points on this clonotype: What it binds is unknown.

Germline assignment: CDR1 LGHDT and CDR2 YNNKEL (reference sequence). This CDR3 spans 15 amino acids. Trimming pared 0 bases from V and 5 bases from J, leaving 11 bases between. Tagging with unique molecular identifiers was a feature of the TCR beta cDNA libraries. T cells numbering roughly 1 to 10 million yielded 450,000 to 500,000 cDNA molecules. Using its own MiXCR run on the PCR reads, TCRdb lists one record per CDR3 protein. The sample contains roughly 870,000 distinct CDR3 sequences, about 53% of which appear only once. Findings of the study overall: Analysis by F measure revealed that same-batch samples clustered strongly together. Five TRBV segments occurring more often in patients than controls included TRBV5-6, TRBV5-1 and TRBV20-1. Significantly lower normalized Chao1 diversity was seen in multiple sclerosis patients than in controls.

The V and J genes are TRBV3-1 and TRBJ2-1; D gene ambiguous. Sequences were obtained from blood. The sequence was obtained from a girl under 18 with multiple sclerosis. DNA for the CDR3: TGTGCCAGCAGCCAAGATGCGATTTTCGACAATGAGCAGTTCTTC. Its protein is CASSQDAIFDNEQFF.